Detailed here is one T cell receptor (beta chain). Antigen unknown. This sample is drawn from a study of Tregs in tolerant kidney transplant recipients. Study-wide results and limits: No direct test of biological reproducibility was done here. Few patients were studied, so findings need validation in larger groups.

Unstimulated Tregs (CD4+CD25+CD127-) and CD4+CD25- non-Tregs were sorted from PBMCs. Profiled with immunoSEQ multiplex PCR; TCRdb holds only in-frame clones, not every one. The data contain about 68,000 clones, 84% of them singletons. The CDR3 sequence is 12 residues long. The germline V gene has CDR1 SGHTA and CDR2 FQGNSA. V lost 6 bases and J 5 bases, leaving 9 bases between the germline ends. Sequencing was done on a sample of CD4+ T cells from blood. The sequence derives from a human donor in good health. The rearrangement joins TRBV7-2 to TRBJ2-3, with unresolved D. CDR3 bases: TGTGCCAGCAGACCAACAGAAGATACGCAGTATTTT. Amino acid sequence: CASRPTEDTQYF.